These 27 T cell receptor beta chains were sequenced from one sample in a study of blood T cell repertoires in COVID-19. Produced via immunoSEQ multiplex PCR; TCRdb's table is partial and in-frame only. Of 350,000 to 400,000 clones listed, around 90% are singletons. Sequencing used PBMCs or T cells enriched from blood (not recorded which). The receptors derive from a woman under 30 who had recovered from COVID-19.

This clone was detected once. The chain employs TRBV7-2 and TRBJ2-2; 8 nucleotides agree with TRBD2. The V and J ends lost 4 bases and 5 bases, in that order; junction bases with no gene match: 12. This CDR3 spans 17 amino acids. Germline assignment: CDR1 SGHTA and CDR2 FQGNSA. CDR3 bases: TGTGCCAGCAGCTCAACCTCGGGACTAGTATTAACCGGGGAGCTGTTTTTT. Encoded protein: CASSSTSGLVLTGELFF.

V and J are TRBV27 and TRBJ1-6; 7 nucleotides line up with TRBD1. Looked up from germline, CDR1 is MNHEY and CDR2 is SMNVEV (reference sequence). The CDR3 totals 15 residues. V lost 4 bases, J lost 7 bases, and 7 bases stayed unmatched. The CDR3 sequence is CASSSRGPENSPLHF. The CDR3 DNA follows: TGTGCCAGCAGTTCAAGGGGGCCGGAGAATTCACCCCTCCACTTT.

The rearrangement joins TRBV30 to TRBJ2-2, with unresolved D. This CDR3 is built from 11 residues. Germline lookup yields CDR1 GTSNPN and CDR2 SVGIG (reference sequence). The V gene lost 3 bases and the J gene lost 5 bases, with 4 bases spanning the gap. This CDR3 reads CAWRRTGELFF. In DNA form, the CDR3 reads TGTGCCTGGAGGCGGACCGGGGAGCTGTTTTTT.

The J gene is TRBJ1-5, the V gene TRBV6-6, with D uncertain. CDR1 is MNHNY, CDR2 SVGAGI, per germline (reference sequence). The CDR3 runs 16 residues. The germline V and J ends were trimmed by 5 bases and 2 bases, with 16 bases remaining between them. CDR3 in DNA: TGTGCCAGCAGTCCCTCCGCGCCCGTGGGCAATCAGCCCCAGCATTTT. This sequence encodes CASSPSAPVGNQPQHF.

This chain joins TRBV9 and TRBJ2-5, with D possibly TRBD2 on 7 matching bases. Germline CDR1 is SGDLS and CDR2 is YYNGEE. The CDR3 contains 13 residues. V shed 1 base and J shed 7 bases, with 11 bases lying between them. The chain's CDR3 is CASSVSGEGTQYF. CDR3 sequence (DNA): TGTGCCAGCAGCGTATCAGGGGAGGGGACCCAGTACTTC.

The rearrangement links TRBV30 to TRBJ2-2, with D possibly being TRBD1 (5 bases). Germline V gene data show CDR1 as GTSNPN and CDR2 as SVGIG (reference sequence). V was clipped by 6 bases and J by 2 bases, with 13 bases between them. The length of the CDR3 is 14 residues. CDR3 in amino acids: CACCDRLNTGELFF. CDR3 DNA sequence: TGTGCCTGCTGCGACAGATTAAACACCGGGGAGCTGTTTTTT.

This chain links TRBV29-1 with TRBJ2-5, with D maybe TRBD2 (7 bases). The CDR3 extends over 13 amino acids. Trimming shortened V by 3 bases and J by 2 bases, and 10 bases separated the two germline ends. The V gene's germline CDR1 is SQVTM and CDR2 ANQGSEA. The CDR3 DNA reads as TGCAGCGTTGACGGGGGGCGGCAAGAGACCCAGTACTTC. Translating it yields CSVDGGRQETQYF.

The chain has TRBV9 and TRBJ1-2; TRBD1 might be the D (6 bases). V lost 0 bases to trimming and J lost 5 bases, with 20 bases between them. The germline V gene has CDR1 SGDLS and CDR2 YYNGEE. The CDR3 length is 17 residues. The CDR3 loop is CASSVGAGASPFYGYTF. The CDR3 coding sequence is TGTGCCAGCAGCGTAGGGGCAGGGGCCTCGCCATTTTATGGCTACACCTTC.

The rearrangement joins TRBV19 to TRBJ2-5; TRBD2 matches 7 bases. Trimming at V came to 5 bases and at J to 9 bases, leaving 9 bases not matched to a gene. This CDR3 is 13 amino acids long. The germline V gene encodes CDR1 LNHDA and CDR2 SQIVND (reference sequence). The CDR3 here is CASSLNPRGAQYF. CDR3 nucleotides: TGTGCCAGTAGTCTCAACCCCCGGGGGGCCCAGTACTTC.

The chain links TRBV11-2 to TRBJ2-5; no clear D gene. The germline V gene has CDR1 SGHAT and CDR2 FQNNGV. V dropped 2 bases and J dropped 4 bases, with 2 bases sitting between them. The CDR3 contains 11 residues. The CDR3, as DNA: TGTGCCAGCAGCTTACGAGAGACCCAGTACTTC. Protein: CASSLRETQYF.

V is TRBV2 and J is TRBJ1-1, with TRBD1 matching 9 bases. J lost 0 bases, V lost 5 bases, and 10 bases had no gene match. Germline V lookup: CDR1 SNHLY, CDR2 FYNNEI. The CDR3 covers 17 residues. The CDR3 DNA reads TGTGCCAGCAGTCTCATCGGGACAGGGAAAATGAACACTGAAGCTTTCTTT. Its translation: CASSLIGTGKMNTEAFF. The whole variable domain, remainder taken from reference TRBV2 and TRBJ1-1, is EPEVTQTPSHQVTQMGQEVILRCVPISNHLYFYWYRQILGQKVEFLVSFYNNEISEKSEIFDDQFSVERPDGSNFTLKIRSTKLEDSAMYFCASSLIGTGKMNTEAFFGQGTRLTVV.

The chain couples TRBV21-1 to TRBJ1-2. TRBV21-1 is an annotated pseudogene. This CDR3 is 13 amino acids long. CDR3 loop: CASKTDGGWGYTF. The CDR3 DNA follows: TGTGCCAGCAAAACAGACGGAGGATGGGGCTACACCTTC.

This chain uses TRBV10-3 with TRBJ1-2; possibly TRBD1 for D (5 bases). Deletions cut 0 bases from V and 2 bases from J, with 13 bases between. Germline CDR1 and CDR2: ENHRY and SYGVKD. The CDR3 contains 16 residues. This CDR3 is CAISESTGGTNYGYTF. For the CDR3, the DNA is TGTGCCATCAGTGAGTCGACGGGGGGAACGAACTATGGCTACACCTTC.

J is TRBJ2-5 and V is TRBV25-1; 12 nucleotides line up with TRBD2. CDR3 length: 16 residues. V lost 2 bases, J lost 5 bases, and 6 bases stayed unmatched. Germline V gene lookup returns CDR1 MGHDK and CDR2 SYGVNS. The DNA of the CDR3 is TGTGCCAGCAGTGAAACTAGCGGGGGGCCTGGGGAGACCCAGTACTTC. This encodes CASSETSGGPGETQYF.

This chain connects TRBV3-1 (or the pseudogene TRBV3-2) to TRBJ1-2; D not resolved. V lost 1 base and J 7 bases, leaving 22 bases between the germline ends. The CDR3 extends over 17 amino acids. Germline loops: CDR1 LGHDT, CDR2 YNNKEL (reference sequence). In DNA, the CDR3 is TGTGCCAGCAGCCAAGGCCGCCTTGGCAGGCATCAAGGTGGCTACACCTTC. It encodes CASSQGRLGRHQGGYTF.

Points on this clone: The sample carries other DNA sequences with the same CDR3. CDR3 residues: CASSPQGDTQYF. In DNA form, the CDR3 reads TGTGCCAGCTCACCCCAGGGGGATACGCAGTATTTT. The chain combines TRBV18 with TRBJ2-3; tentative D call: TRBD1 (6 bases). The CDR3 sequence is 12 residues long. The germline V gene has CDR1 KGHSH and CDR2 LQKENI. V lost 3 bases and J 6 bases, leaving 7 bases between the germline ends.

This chain links TRBV4-1 with TRBJ2-3; unclear D gene. Germline values: CDR1 MGHRA, CDR2 YSYEKL. This CDR3 has 15 amino acids. V gave up 3 bases and J gave up 0 bases, with 10 bases separating them. CDR3 sequence reads: CASSHVPTSTDTQYF. The CDR3 DNA reads as TGCGCCAGCAGCCACGTCCCAACTAGCACAGATACGCAGTATTTT.

The genes are TRBV5-1 and TRBJ1-2; TRBD1 matches at 8 bases. Germline loops: CDR1 SGHRS, CDR2 YFSETQ. The J segment lost 3 bases and the V segment lost 3 bases, leaving 4 bases of the junction unmatched. The CDR3 consists of 14 residues. The CDR3 protein is CASSSGQGHYGYTF. In DNA, the CDR3 is TGCGCCAGCAGCTCAGGACAGGGCCACTATGGCTACACCTTC.

CDR3 coding DNA: TGTGCCAGTAGTTTGGGGGCCTACACTGAAGCTTTCTTT. It encodes CASSLGAYTEAFF. The chain combines TRBV19 with TRBJ1-1, with D possibly being TRBD1 (6 bases). Trimming cost V 5 bases and J 3 bases, with 10 bases left between them. The CDR3 covers 13 residues. From germline, CDR1 is LNHDA and CDR2 SQIVND (reference sequence).

This rearrangement joins TRBV7-3 to TRBJ2-3; 11 bases align to TRBD2. This CDR3 is built from 14 residues. Germline lookup yields CDR1 SGHTA and CDR2 FQGTGA. V shed 5 bases, J shed 6 bases, and the junction held 4 bases outside the gene matches. The CDR3 loop is CASSIGLAGDTQYF. The CDR3 region has the DNA TGTGCCAGCAGCATCGGACTAGCGGGCGATACGCAGTATTTT.

For the CDR3, the DNA is TGTGCCAGCAGCCAGCGCCCGAACACTGAAGCTTTCTTT. This translates into CASSQRPNTEAFF. The gene calls are TRBV3-1 (or the pseudogene TRBV3-2) and TRBJ1-1; no clear D. V was trimmed by 3 bases and J by 1 base, leaving 6 bases between them. Germline loops: CDR1 LGHDT, CDR2 YNNKEL (reference sequence). This CDR3 has 13 residues.

The V and J genes are TRBV4-3 and TRBJ2-5, with TRBD1 matching over 12 bases. The ends lost 3 bases at V and 3 bases at J; junction bases unmatched: 11. The CDR3 totals 18 residues. Germline CDR1 and CDR2: LGHNA and YSLEER. The CDR3 is CASSQSRPGTGGEETQYF. The CDR3 nucleotides read TGCGCCAGCAGCCAGAGTAGGCCCGGGACAGGGGGCGAAGAGACCCAGTACTTC.

CDR3 nucleotides: TGTGCCTGGAACCCTGGCGGGGACAATCAGCCCCAGCATTTT. Its translation is CAWNPGGDNQPQHF. V is TRBV30 and J is TRBJ1-5; no clear D gene. CDR1 and CDR2 (germline): GTSNPN, SVGIG (reference sequence). The CDR3 sequence is 14 residues long. The V gene lost 4 bases and the J gene lost 3 bases, with 13 bases spanning the gap.

The chain combines TRBV7-8 with TRBJ1-1, with 10 nucleotides matching TRBD1. V shed 5 bases and J 4 bases; nucleotides not matched to a gene: 7. This CDR3 has 15 amino acids. Germline V lookup: CDR1 SGHVS, CDR2 FQNEAQ. CDR3 sequence: CASSHRDRGATEAFF. The CDR3, as DNA: TGTGCCAGCAGCCACAGGGACAGGGGTGCCACTGAAGCTTTCTTT.

The DNA for the CDR3 is TGTGCCAGCCGCCGCGGCCCCCACACTGAAGCTTTCTTT. Translated, it gives CASRRGPHTEAFF. The rearrangement joins TRBV27 to TRBJ1-1; D unresolved. V was pared by 8 bases and J by 3 bases, with 13 bases between. The length of the CDR3 is 13 residues. Germline V lookup: CDR1 MNHEY, CDR2 SMNVEV (reference sequence).

The chain is built from TRBV4-1 and TRBJ1-5; no definite D call. The germline CDR1 and CDR2 sequences are MGHRA and YSYEKL. V lost 0 bases and J 7 bases, leaving 13 bases between the germline ends. The CDR3 has 15 amino acids. For the CDR3, the DNA is TGCGCCAGCAGCCAAGATAATGGCAGAAACCAGCCCCAGCATTTT. The encoded protein is CASSQDNGRNQPQHF.

This clone was picked up one time. For the CDR3, the DNA is TGCGCCAGCAGCTTAACCAGCTCCTATAATTCACCCCTCCACTTT. Translation gives CASSLTSSYNSPLHF. The genes are TRBV5-1 and TRBJ1-6; no firm D call. CDR1 SGHRS and CDR2 YFSETQ come from the germline V gene. V lost 2 bases and J lost 0, with 6 bases in between. This CDR3 is built from 15 residues.